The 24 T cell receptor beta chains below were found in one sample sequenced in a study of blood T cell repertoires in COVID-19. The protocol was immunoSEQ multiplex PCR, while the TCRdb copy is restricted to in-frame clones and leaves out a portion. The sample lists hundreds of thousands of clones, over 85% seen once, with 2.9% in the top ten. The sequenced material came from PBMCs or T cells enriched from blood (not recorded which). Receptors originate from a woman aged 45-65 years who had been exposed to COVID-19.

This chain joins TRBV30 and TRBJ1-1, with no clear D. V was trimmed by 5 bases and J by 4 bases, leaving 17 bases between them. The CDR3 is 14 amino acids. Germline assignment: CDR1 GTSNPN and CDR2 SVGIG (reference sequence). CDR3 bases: TGTGCCTGGGGGAGAAGGGCAGGAGGCACTGAAGCTTTCTTT. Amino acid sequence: CAWGRRAGGTEAFF.

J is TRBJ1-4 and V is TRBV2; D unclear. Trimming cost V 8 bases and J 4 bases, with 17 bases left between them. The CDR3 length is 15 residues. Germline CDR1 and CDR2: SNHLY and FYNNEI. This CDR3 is CASSEGDLGNEKLFF. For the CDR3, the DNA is TGTGCCAGCTCGGAGGGCGATTTGGGTAATGAAAAACTGTTTTTT. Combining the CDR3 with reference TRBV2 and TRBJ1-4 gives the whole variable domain EPEVTQTPSHQVTQMGQEVILRCVPISNHLYFYWYRQILGQKVEFLVSFYNNEISEKSEIFDDQFSVERPDGSNFTLKIRSTKLEDSAMYFCASSEGDLGNEKLFFGSGTQLSVL.

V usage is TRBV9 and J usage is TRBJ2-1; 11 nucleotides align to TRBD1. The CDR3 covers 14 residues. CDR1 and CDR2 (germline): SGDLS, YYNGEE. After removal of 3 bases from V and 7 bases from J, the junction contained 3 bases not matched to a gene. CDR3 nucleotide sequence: TGTGCCAGCAGCGCTGGGACAGGGGGAAATGAGCAGTTCTTC. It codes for CASSAGTGGNEQFF.

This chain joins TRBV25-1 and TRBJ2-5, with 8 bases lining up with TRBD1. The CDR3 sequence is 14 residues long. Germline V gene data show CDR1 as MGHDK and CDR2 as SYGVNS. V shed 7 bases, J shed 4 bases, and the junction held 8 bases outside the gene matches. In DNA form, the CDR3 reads TGTGCCAGCACCGCAGGGGGCTCCCTAGAGACCCAGTACTTC. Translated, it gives CASTAGGSLETQYF.

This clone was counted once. The CDR3 DNA reads as TGTGCCAGCAGCTTAAGGAACGGGGTTGATTCACCCCTCCACTTT. Its translation is CASSLRNGVDSPLHF. The rearrangement joins TRBV7-9 to TRBJ1-6; D gene ambiguous. Per germline, CDR1 SEHNR and CDR2 FQNEAQ (reference sequence). Between the trimmed V and J ends, which lost 2 bases and 8 bases, there was a span of 13 bases. The CDR3 length is 15 residues.

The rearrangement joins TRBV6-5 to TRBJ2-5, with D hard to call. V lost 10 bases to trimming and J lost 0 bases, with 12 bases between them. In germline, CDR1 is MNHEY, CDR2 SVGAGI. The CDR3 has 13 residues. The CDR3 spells CATSPHYQETQYF. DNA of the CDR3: TGTGCCACCTCCCCCCACTACCAAGAGACCCAGTACTTC.

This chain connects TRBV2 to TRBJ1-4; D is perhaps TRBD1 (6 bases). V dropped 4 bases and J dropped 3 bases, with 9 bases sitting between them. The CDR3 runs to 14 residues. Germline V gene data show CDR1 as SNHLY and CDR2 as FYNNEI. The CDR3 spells CASSGTVPNEKLFF. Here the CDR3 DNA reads TGTGCCAGCAGTGGGACAGTACCTAATGAAAAACTGTTTTTT.

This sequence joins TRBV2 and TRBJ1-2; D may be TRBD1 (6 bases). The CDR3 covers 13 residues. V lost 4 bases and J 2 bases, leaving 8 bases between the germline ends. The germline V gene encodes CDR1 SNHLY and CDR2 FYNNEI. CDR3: CASSGDRNYGYTF. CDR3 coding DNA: TGTGCCAGCAGTGGTGACAGGAACTATGGCTACACCTTC.

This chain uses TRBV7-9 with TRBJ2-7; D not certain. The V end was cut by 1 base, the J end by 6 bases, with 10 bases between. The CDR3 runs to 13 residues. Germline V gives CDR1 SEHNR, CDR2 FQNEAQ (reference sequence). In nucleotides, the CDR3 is TGTGCCAGCAGCTTAGGTGAGGCATCCGAGCAGTACTTC. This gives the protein CASSLGEASEQYF.

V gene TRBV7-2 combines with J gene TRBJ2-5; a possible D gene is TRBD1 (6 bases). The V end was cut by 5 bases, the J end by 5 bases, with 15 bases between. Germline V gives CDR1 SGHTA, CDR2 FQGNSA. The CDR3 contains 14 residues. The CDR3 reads CASSPIGGGETQYF. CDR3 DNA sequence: TGTGCCAGCAGCCCCATTGGGGGCGGTGAGACCCAGTACTTC.

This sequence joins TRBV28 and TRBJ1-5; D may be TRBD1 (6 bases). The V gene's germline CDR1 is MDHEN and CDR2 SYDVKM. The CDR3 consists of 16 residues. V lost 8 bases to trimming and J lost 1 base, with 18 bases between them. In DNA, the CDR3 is TGTGCCAGCCTACCCGCTTCAGGGGCGAGCAATCAGCCCCAGCATTTT. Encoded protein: CASLPASGASNQPQHF.

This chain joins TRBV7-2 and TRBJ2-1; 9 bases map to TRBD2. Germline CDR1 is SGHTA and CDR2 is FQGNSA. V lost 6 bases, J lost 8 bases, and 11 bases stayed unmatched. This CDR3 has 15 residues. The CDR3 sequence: CASSLPAGGTYEQFF. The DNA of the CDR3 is TGTGCCAGCAGTTTACCAGCGGGGGGCACCTATGAGCAGTTCTTC.

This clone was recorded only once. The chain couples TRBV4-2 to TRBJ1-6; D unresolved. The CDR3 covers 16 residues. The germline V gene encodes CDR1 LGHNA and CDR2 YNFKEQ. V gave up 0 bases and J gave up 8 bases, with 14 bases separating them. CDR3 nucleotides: TGTGCCAGCAGCCAAGAAATGGAACAGCTATATTCACCCCTCCACTTT. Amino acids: CASSQEMEQLYSPLHF.

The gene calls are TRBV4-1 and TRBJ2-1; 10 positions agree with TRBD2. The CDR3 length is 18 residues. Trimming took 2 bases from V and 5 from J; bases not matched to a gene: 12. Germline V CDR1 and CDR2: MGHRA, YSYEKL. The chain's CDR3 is CASSQQPYLAGGNNEQFF. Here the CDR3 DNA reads TGCGCCAGCAGCCAACAACCATACTTAGCGGGGGGCAACAATGAGCAGTTCTTC.

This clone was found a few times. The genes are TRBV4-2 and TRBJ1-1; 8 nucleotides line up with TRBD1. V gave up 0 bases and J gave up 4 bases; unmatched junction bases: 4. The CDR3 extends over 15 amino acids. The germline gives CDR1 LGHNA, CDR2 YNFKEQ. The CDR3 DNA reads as TGTGCCAGCAGCCAAGAGGCAGGGGGCGGCACTGAAGCTTTCTTT. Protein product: CASSQEAGGGTEAFF.

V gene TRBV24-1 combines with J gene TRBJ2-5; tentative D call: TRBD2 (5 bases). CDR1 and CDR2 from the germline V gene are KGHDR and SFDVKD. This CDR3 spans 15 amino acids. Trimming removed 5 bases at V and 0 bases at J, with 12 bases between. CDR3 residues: CATSGPSWNQETQYF. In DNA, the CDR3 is TGTGCCACCAGTGGCCCTAGCTGGAACCAAGAGACCCAGTACTTC.

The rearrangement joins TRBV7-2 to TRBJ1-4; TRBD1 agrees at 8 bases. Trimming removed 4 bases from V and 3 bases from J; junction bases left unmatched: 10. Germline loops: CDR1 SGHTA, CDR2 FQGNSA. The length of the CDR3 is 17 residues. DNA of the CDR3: TGTGCCAGCAGCTCGGGACAGGATAGGGTCCCTAATGAAAAACTGTTTTTT. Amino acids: CASSSGQDRVPNEKLFF.

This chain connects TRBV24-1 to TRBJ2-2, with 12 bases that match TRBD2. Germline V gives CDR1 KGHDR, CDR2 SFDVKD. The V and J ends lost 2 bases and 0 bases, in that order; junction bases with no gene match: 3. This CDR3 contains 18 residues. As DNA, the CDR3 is TGTGCCACCAGTGATTCGACTAGCGGGGGATCGAACACCGGGGAGCTGTTTTTT. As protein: CATSDSTSGGSNTGELFF.

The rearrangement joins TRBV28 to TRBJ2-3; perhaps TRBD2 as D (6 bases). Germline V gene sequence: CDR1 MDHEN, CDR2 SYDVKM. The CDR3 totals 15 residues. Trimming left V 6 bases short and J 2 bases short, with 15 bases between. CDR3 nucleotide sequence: TGTGCCAGCAGAACACCCGGGACTCTCACAGATACGCAGTATTTT. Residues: CASRTPGTLTDTQYF.

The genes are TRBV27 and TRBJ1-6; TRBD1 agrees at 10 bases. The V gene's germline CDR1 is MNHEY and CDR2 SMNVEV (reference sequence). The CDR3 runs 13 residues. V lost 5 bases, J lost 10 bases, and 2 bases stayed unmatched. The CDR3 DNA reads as TGTGCCAGCAGTCGGGACAGGGGCTCACCCCTCCACTTT. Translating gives CASSRDRGSPLHF.

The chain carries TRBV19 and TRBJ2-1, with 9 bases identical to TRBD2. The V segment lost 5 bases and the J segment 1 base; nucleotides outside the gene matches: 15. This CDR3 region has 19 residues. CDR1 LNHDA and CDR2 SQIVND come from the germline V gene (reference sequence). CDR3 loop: CASSAQAGGAVRSYNEQFF. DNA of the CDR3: TGTGCCAGTAGTGCCCAGGCGGGGGGGGCCGTCCGTTCCTACAATGAGCAGTTCTTC.

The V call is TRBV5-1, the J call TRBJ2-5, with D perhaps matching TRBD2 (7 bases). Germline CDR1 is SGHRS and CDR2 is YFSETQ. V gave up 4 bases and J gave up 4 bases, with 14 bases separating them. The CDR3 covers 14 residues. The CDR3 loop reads CASSTIGGRETQYF. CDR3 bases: TGCGCCAGCAGCACTATCGGGGGGCGAGAGACCCAGTACTTC.

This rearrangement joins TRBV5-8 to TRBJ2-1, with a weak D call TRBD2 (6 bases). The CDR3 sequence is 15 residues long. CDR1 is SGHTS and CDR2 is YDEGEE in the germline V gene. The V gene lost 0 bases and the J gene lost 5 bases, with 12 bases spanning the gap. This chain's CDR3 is CASSLAGVPHNEQFF. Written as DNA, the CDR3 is TGTGCCAGCAGCTTGGCGGGGGTCCCCCACAATGAGCAGTTCTTC.

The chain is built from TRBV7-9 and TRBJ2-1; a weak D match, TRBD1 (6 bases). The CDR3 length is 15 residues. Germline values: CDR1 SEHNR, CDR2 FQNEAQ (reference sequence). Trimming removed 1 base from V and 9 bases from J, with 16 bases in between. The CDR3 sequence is CASSLGVGAWAEQFF. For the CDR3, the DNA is TGTGCCAGCAGCTTAGGGGTGGGGGCTTGGGCTGAGCAGTTCTTC.